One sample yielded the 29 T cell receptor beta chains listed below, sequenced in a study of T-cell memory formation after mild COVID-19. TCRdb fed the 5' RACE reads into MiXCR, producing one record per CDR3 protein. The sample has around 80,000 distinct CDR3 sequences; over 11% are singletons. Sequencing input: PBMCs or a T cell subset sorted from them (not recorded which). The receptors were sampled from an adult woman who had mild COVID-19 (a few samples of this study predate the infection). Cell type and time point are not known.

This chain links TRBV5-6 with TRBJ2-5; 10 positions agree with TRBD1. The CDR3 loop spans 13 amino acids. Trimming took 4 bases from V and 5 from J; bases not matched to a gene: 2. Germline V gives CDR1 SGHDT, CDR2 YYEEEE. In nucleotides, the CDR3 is TGTGCCAGCAGCAAGGACAGGGGGGAGACCCAGTACTTC. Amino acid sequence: CASSKDRGETQYF.

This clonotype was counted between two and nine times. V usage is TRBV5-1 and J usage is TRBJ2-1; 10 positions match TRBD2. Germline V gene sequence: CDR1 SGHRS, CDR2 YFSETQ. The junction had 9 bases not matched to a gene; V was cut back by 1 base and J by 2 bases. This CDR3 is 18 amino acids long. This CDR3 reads CASSLKPGSGGTYNEQFF. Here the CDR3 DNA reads TGCGCCAGCAGCTTGAAGCCGGGTAGCGGGGGGACCTACAATGAGCAGTTCTTC.

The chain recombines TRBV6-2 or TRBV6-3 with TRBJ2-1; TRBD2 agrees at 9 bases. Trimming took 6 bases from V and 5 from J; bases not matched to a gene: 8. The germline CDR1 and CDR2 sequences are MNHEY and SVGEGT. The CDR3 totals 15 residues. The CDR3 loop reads CASRTTSGLNNEQFF. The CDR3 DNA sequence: TGTGCCAGCAGAACGACTAGCGGACTAAACAATGAGCAGTTCTTC.

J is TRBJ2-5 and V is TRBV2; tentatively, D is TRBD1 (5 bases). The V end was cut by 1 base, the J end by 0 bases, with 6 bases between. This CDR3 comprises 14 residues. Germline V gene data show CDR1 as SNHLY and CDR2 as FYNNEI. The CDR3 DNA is TGTGCCAGCAGTGAAGAGGGGTACCAAGAGACCCAGTACTTC. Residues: CASSEEGYQETQYF.

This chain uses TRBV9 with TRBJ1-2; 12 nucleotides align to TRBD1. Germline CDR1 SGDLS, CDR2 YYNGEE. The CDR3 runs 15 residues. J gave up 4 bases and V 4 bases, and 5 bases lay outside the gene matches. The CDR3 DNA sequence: TGTGCCAGCAGCACGGGGACAGGGGGCACCTATGGCTACACCTTC. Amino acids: CASSTGTGGTYGYTF.

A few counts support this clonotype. The CDR3 bases are TGTGCCAGCAGTTACGCGACAGTTTCCTACAATGAGCAGTTCTTC. This sequence encodes CASSYATVSYNEQFF. The chain joins TRBV6-2 or TRBV6-3 to TRBJ2-1; D may be TRBD1 (5 bases). Germline loops: CDR1 MNHEY, CDR2 SVGEGT. The CDR3 runs 15 residues. V dropped 2 bases and J dropped 1 base, with 9 bases sitting between them.

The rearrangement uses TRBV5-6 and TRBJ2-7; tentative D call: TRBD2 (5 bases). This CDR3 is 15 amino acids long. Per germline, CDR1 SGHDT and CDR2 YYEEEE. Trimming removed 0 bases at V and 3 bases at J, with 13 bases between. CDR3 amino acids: CASSLGAVVYYEQYF. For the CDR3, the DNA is TGTGCCAGCAGCTTGGGAGCGGTCGTTTACTACGAGCAGTACTTC.

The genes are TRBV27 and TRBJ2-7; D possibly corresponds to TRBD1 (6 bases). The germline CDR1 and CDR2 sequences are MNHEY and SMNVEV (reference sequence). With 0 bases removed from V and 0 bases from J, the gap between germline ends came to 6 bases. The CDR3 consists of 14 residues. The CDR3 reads CASSLSRGSYEQYF. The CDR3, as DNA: TGTGCCAGCAGTTTATCCAGGGGCTCCTACGAGCAGTACTTC.

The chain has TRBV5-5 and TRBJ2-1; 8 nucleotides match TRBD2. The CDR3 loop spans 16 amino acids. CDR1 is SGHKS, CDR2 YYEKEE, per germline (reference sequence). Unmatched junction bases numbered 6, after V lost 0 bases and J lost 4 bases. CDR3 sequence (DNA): TGTGCCAGCAGCTTGGCCGGGGGGACTAGTTACAATGAGCAGTTCTTC. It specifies CASSLAGGTSYNEQFF. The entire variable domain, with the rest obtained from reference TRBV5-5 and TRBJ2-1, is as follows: DAGVTQSPTHLIKTRGQQVTLRCSPISGHKSVSWYQQVLGQGPQFIFQYYEKEERGRGNFPDRFSARQFPNYSSELNVNALLLGDSALYLCASSLAGGTSYNEQFFGPGTRLTVL.

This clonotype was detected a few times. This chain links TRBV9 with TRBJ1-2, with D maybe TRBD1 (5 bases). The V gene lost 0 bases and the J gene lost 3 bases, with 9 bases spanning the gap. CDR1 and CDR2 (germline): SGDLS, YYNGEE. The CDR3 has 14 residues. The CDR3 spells CASSVAREDYGYTF. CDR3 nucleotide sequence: TGTGCCAGCAGCGTAGCCAGGGAGGACTATGGCTACACCTTC.

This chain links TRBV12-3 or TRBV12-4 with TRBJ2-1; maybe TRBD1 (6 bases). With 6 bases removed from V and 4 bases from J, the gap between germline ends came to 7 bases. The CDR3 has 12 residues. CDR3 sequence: CASRGQYNEQFF. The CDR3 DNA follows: TGTGCCAGCAGAGGACAGTACAATGAGCAGTTCTTC.

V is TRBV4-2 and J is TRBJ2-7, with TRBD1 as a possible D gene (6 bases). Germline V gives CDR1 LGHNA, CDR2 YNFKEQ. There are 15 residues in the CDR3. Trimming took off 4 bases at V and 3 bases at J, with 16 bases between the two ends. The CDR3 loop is CASSPSRDTHYEQYF. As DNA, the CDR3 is TGTGCCAGCAGCCCGAGCCGGGACACCCACTACGAGCAGTACTTC.

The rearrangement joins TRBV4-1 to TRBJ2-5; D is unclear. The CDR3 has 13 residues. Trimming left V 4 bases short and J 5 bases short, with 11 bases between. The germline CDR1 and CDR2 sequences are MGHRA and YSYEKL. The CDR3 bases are TGCGCCAGCAGCCGGATCGCCGCGGAGACCCAGTACTTC. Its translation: CASSRIAAETQYF.

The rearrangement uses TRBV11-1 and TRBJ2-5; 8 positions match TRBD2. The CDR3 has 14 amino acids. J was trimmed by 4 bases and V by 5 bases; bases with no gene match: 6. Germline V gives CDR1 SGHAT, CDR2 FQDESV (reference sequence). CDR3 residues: CASSHSGSRETQYF. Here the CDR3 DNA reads TGTGCCAGCAGCCACAGCGGGAGCAGAGAGACCCAGTACTTC.

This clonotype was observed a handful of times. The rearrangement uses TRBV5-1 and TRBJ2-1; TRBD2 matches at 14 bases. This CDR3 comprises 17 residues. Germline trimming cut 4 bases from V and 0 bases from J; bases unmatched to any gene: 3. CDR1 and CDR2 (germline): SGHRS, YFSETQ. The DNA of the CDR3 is TGCGCCAGCAGCATTGGACTAGCGGGAGGCTCCTACAATGAGCAGTTCTTC. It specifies CASSIGLAGGSYNEQFF.

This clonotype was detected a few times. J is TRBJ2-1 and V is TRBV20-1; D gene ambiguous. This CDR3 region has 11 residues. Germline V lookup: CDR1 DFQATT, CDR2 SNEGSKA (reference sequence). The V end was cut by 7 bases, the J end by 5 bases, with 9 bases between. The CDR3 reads CSGPTDNEQFF. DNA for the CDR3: TGCAGTGGGCCTACAGACAATGAGCAGTTCTTC.

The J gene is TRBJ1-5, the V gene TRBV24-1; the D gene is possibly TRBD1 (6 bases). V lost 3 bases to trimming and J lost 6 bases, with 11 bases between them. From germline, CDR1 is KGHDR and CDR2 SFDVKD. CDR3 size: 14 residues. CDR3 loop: CATSDLDRTQPQHF. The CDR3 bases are TGTGCCACCAGTGATCTCGACAGGACTCAGCCCCAGCATTTT.

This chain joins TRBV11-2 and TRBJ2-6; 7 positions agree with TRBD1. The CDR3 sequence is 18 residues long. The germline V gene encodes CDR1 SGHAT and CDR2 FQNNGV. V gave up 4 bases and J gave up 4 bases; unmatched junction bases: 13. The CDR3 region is CASSSLDRQGAGANVLTF. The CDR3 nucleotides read TGTGCCAGCAGCTCCTTAGACCGACAGGGTGCCGGGGCCAACGTCCTGACTTTC.

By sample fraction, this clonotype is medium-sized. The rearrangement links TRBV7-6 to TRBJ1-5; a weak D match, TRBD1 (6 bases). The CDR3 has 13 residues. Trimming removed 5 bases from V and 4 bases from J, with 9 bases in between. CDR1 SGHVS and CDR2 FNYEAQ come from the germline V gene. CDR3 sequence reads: CASSRDINQPQHF. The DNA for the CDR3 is TGTGCCAGCAGCCGGGACATTAATCAGCCCCAGCATTTT.

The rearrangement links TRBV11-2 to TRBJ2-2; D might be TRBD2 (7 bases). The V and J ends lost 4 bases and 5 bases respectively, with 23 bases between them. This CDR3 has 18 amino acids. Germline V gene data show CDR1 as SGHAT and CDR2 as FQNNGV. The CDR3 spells CASSSREIWGGETGELFF. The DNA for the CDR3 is TGTGCCAGCAGCTCCCGGGAAATTTGGGGGGGCGAAACCGGGGAGCTGTTTTTT. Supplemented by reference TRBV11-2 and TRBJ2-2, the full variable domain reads EAGVAQSPRYKIIEKRQSVAFWCNPISGHATLYWYQQILGQGPKLLIQFQNNGVVDDSQLPKDRFSAERLKGVDSTLKIQPAKLEDSAVYLCASSSREIWGGETGELFFGEGSRLTVL.

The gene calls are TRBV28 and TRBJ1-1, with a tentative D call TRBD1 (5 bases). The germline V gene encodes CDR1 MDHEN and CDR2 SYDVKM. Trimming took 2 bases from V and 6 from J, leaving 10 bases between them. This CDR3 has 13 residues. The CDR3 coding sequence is TGTGCCAGCAGTTTAGCGGGGGACCCTGAAGCTTTCTTT. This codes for CASSLAGDPEAFF.

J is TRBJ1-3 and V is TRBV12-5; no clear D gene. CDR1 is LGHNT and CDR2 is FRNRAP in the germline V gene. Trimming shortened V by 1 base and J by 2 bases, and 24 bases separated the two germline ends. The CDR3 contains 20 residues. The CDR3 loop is CASGLGLRDNPVETGNTIYF. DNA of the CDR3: TGTGCTAGTGGTTTGGGACTGAGAGACAACCCGGTCGAGACTGGAAACACCATATATTTT.

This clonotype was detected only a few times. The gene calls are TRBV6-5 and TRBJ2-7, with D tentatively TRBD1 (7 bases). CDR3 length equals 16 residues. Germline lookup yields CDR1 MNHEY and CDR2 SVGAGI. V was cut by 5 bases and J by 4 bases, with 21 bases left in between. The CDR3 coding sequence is TGTGCCAGCAGTCCCTCGGGGGTTGACAGGGTTTACGAGCAGTACTTC. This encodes CASSPSGVDRVYEQYF.

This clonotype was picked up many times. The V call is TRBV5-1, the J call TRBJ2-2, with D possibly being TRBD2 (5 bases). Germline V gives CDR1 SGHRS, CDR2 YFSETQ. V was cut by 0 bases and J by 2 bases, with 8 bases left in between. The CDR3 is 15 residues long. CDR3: CASSLVGENTGELFF. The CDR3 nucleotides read TGCGCCAGCAGCTTGGTCGGGGAAAACACCGGGGAGCTGTTTTTT.

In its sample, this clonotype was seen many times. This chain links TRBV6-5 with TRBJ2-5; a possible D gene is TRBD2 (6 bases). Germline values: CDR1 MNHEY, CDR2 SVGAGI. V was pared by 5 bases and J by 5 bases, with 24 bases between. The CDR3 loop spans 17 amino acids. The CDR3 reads CASSPPGSSVVRETQYF. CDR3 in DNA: TGTGCCAGCAGTCCGCCGGGGTCTAGCGTTGTGAGGGAGACCCAGTACTTC.

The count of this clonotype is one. CDR3 nucleotide sequence: TGTGCCAGCAGCTTTACTCCGGGACTAGCGGACAATGAGCAGTTCTTC. This sequence encodes CASSFTPGLADNEQFF. This chain connects TRBV7-9 to TRBJ2-1; TRBD2 matches 11 bases. Looked up from germline, CDR1 is SEHNR and CDR2 is FQNEAQ (reference sequence). The V and J ends lost 3 bases and 5 bases, in that order; junction bases with no gene match: 6. The CDR3 has 16 residues.

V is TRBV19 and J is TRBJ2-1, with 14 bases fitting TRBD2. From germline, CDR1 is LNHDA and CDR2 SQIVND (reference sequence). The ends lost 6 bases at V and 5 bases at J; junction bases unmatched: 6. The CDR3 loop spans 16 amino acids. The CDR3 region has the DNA TGTGCCAGTAGCGGACTAGCGGGGGGCTTGAACAATGAGCAGTTCTTC. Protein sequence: CASSGLAGGLNNEQFF.

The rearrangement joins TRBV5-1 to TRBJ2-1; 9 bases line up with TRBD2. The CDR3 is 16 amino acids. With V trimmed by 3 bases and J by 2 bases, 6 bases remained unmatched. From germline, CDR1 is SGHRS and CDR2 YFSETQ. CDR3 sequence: CASSSRGLAPYNEQFF. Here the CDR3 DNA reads TGCGCCAGCAGCTCGAGAGGACTAGCGCCCTACAATGAGCAGTTCTTC.

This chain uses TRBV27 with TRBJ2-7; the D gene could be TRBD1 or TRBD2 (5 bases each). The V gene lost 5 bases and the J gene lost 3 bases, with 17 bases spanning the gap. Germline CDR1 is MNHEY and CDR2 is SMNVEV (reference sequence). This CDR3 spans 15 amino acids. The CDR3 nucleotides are TGTGCCAGCAGTCCCCTGCTAGGGACCCTCTACGAGCAGTACTTC. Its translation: CASSPLLGTLYEQYF.